Listed below are T cell receptor beta chains from one sample, sequenced in a study of blood T cells in healthy people across ages. A single record per CDR3 protein comes from TCRdb applying MiXCR to the 5' RACE reads. The repertoire has more than 800,000 distinct CDR3 sequences, roughly 45% of them found once; the top ten carry approximately 20%. The sequenced material came from blood. The receptors were sampled from an older woman in good health. CDR3s include the opening cysteine and the closing phenylalanine or tryptophan. The size field is filled for only some rows; it gives once, few, many or a size class.

TRBV7-2 | many | CASSSQGLAVSYEQYF
TRBV5-1 | . | CASSFLGRGYEQYF
TRBV5-1 | once | CASGIRQENNEQFF
TRBV18 | . | CASSKDSGANVLTF
TRBV28 | . | CASRNSGTSGYYEQYF
TRBV20-1 | . | CSARNLAVYEQYF
TRBV6-5 | few | CASSYYRGSEAFF
TRBV5-6 | . | CASSLAGQGTTDTQYF
TRBV6-1 | . | CASSEAGGLHQPQHF
TRBV5-1 | . | CASSPLRVGTSVQETQYF
TRBV9 | . | CASSVFLLARDTEAFF
TRBV25-1 | . | CASSVRGDYNEQFF
TRBV5-1 | many | CASLDRGLTYEQYF
TRBV6-6 | few | CASIKGGEVQETQYF
TRBV4-1 | . | CASSPGQAIYNEQFF
TRBV6-5 | . | CASSYLGLAGAAEQFF
TRBV20-1 | . | CSARDQQVNEQFF
TRBV5-1 | few | CASSLVEGMNTEAFF
TRBV7-2 | few | CASSSYSVGTNEQFF
TRBV20-1 | few | CSARWLRASRLSYEQYF
TRBV20-1 | . | CSAQTSGSQSNNEQFF
TRBV27 | . | CASSPSPLPTYEQYF
TRBV10-1 | once | CASSEELADNEQFF
TRBV12-3/TRBV12-4 | . | CASSLEGYAYEQYF
TRBV4-1 | many | CASSQVGTGNYEQYF
TRBV13 | . | CASSLAANEGVYEQYF
TRBV27 | few | CASSFRGTSGRAHSGTDTQYF